This T cell receptor beta chain emerged from a study of T cell responses to AZD1222 COVID-19 vaccine. The CDR3 loop spans 15 amino acids. From germline, CDR1 is LNHDA and CDR2 SQIVND (reference sequence). The junction had 8 bases not matched to a gene; V was cut back by 2 bases and J by 4 bases. Clones were read by immunoSEQ multiplex PCR, and TCRdb kept only the in-frame ones, dropping some. Of some 200,000 clones listed, roughly 91% are singletons. On this clone: Its antigen is as yet unknown.

Study results and limitations: Baseline seropositivity characterized only a handful of AZD1222 recipients. Females made up more of the donors, who were largely white British, and clonal diversity may have come out too low. Compared with day 0, the breadth and depth of the Spike-specific TCR repertoire rose significantly after two doses of AZD1222.

The chain couples TRBV19 to TRBJ2-7; 7 bases map to TRBD2. This receptor was obtained from an adult in good health. This sample comprised peripheral blood, obtained on day 0 of AZD1222 vaccination. This CDR3 is CASSIRAGANYEQYF. The CDR3 DNA reads as TGTGCCAGTAGTATAAGGGCGGGAGCCAATTACGAGCAGTACTTC.